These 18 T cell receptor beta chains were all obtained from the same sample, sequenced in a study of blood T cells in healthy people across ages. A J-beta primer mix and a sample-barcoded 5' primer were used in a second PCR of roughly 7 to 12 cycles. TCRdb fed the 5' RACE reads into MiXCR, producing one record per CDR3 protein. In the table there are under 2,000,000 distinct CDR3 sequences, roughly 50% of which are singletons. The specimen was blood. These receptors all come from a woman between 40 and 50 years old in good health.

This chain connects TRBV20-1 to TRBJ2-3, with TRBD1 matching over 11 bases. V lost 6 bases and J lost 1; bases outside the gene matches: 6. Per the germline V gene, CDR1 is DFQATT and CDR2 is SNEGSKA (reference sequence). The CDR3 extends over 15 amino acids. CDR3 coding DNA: TGCAGTGCCACACGGGACAGGGGGGGCACAGATACGCAGTATTTT. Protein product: CSATRDRGGTDTQYF.

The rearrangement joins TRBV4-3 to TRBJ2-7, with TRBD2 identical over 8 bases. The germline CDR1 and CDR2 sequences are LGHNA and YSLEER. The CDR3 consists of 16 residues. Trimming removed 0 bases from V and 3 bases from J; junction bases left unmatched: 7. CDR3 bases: TGCGCCAGCAGCCAAGAAACGAGCGGGGGTTACTACGAGCAGTACTTC. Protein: CASSQETSGGYYEQYF.

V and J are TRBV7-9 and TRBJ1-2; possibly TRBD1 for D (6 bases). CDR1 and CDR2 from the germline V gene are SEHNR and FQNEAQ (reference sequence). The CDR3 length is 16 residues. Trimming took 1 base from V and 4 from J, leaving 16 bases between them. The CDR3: CASSLVASTGFYGYTF. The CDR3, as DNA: TGTGCCAGCAGCTTAGTGGCCAGTACAGGGTTCTATGGCTACACCTTC.

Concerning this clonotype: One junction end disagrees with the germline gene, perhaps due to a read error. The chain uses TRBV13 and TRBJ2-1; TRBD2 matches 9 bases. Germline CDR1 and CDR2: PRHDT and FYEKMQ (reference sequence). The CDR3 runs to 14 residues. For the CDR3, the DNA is TGTGCCAGCAGCGATAGCGGGGGACCCAATGCGCAGTTCTTC. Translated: CASSDSGGPNAQFF.

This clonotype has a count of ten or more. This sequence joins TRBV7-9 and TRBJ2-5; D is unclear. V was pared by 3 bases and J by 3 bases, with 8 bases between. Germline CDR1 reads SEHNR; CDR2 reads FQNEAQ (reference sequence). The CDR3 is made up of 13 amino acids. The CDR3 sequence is CASSFGPEETQYF. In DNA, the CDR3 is TGTGCCAGCAGCTTCGGGCCGGAAGAGACCCAGTACTTC.

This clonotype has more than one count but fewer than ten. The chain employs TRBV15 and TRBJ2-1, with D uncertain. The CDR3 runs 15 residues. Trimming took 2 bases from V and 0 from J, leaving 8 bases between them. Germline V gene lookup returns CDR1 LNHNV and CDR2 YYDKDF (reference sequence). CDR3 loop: CATSRMGGSYNEQFF. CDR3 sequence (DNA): TGTGCCACCAGCAGAATGGGCGGCTCCTACAATGAGCAGTTCTTC.

The CDR3 coding sequence is TGTGCCAGCAGTTTGATGCCTGGTGAGCAGTTCTTC. It specifies CASSLMPGEQFF. The chain carries TRBV12-3 or TRBV12-4 and TRBJ2-1; D gene unclear. The germline V and J ends were trimmed by 3 bases and 9 bases, with 9 bases remaining between them. The CDR3 has 12 amino acids.

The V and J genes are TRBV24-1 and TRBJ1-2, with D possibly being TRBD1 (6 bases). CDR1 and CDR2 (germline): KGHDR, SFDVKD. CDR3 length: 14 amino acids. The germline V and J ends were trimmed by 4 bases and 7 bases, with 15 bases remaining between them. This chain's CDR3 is CATSETTGFGGYTF. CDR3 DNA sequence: TGTGCCACCAGTGAGACTACAGGGTTCGGTGGCTACACCTTC.

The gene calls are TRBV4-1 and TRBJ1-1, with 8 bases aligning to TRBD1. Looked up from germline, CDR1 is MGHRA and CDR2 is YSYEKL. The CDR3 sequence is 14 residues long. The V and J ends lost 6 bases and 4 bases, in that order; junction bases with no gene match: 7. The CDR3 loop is CASSTGGAATEAFF. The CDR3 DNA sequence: TGCGCCAGCAGTACAGGGGGAGCGGCCACTGAAGCTTTCTTT.

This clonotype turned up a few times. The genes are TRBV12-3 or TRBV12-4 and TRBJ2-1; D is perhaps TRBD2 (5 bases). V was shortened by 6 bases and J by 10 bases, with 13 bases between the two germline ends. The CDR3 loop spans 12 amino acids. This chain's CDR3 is CASRLGRLEQFF. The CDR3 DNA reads TGTGCCAGCAGACTAGGTCGACTCGAGCAGTTCTTC.

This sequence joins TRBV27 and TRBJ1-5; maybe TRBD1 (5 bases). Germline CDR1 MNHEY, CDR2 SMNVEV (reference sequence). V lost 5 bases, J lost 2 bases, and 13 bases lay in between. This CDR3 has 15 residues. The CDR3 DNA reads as TGTGCCAGCAGTAATCTGGCAGGGCGCAATCAGCCCCAGCATTTT. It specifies CASSNLAGRNQPQHF.

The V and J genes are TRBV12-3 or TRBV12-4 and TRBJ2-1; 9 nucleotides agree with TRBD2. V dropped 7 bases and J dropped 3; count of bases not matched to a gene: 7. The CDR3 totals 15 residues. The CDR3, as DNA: TGTGCCAGCACCCTAGCGGGGAAAATCTACAATGAGCAGTTCTTC. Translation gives CASTLAGKIYNEQFF.

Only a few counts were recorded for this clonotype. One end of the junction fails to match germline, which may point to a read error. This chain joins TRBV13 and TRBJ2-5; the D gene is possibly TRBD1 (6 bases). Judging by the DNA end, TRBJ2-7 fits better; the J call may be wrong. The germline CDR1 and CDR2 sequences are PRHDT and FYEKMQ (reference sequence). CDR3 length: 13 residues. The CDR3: CASSVGDKSEQYF. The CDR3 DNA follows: TGTGCCAGCAGCGTAGGGGACAAAAGCGAGCAGTACTTC.

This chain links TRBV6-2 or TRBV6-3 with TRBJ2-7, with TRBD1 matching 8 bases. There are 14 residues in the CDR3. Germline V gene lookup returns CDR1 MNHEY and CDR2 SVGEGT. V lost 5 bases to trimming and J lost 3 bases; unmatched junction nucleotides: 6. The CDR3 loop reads CASSTTGVLYEQYF. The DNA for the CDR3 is TGTGCCAGCAGTACGACAGGGGTTCTCTACGAGCAGTACTTC.

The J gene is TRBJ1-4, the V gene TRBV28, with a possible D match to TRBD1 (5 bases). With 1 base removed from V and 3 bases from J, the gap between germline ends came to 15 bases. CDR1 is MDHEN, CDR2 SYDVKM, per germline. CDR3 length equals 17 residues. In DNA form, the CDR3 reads TGTGCCAGCAGTTTATACGGACAAGGAAGATCTAATGAAAAACTGTTTTTT. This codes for CASSLYGQGRSNEKLFF.

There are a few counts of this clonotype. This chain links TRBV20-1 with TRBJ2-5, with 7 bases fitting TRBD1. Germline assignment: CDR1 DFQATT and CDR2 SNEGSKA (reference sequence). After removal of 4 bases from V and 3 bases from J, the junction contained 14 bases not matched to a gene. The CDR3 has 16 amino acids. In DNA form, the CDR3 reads TGCAGTGCTAATGACAGGGTCCTACCCTTAAAAGAGACCCAGTACTTC. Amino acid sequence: CSANDRVLPLKETQYF.

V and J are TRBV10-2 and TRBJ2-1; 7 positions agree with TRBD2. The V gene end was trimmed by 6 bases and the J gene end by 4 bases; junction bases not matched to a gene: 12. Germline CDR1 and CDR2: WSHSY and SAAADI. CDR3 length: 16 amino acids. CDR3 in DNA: TGCGCCAGCAGCGCCAATCCGGGACTATCTTACAATGAGCAGTTCTTC. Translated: CASSANPGLSYNEQFF.

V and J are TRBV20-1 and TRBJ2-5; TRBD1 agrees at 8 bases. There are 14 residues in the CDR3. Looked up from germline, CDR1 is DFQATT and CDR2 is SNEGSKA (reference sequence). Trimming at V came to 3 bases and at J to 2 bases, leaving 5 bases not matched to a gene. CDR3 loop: CSASTGQVQETQYF. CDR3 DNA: TGCAGTGCTAGCACGGGACAGGTACAAGAGACCCAGTACTTC.